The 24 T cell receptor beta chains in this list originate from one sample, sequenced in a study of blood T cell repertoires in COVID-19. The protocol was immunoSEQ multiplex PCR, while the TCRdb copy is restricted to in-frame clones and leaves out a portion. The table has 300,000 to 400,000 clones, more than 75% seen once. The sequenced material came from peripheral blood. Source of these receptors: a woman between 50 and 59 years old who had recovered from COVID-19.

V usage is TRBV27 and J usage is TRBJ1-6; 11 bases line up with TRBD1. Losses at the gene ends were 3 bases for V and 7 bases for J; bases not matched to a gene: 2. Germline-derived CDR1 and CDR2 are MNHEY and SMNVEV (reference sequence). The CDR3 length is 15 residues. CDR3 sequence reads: CASSFWTGGNSPLHF. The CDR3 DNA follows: TGTGCCAGCAGTTTTTGGACAGGGGGCAATTCACCCCTCCACTTT.

The CDR3 sequence is CASSSESRGSPLHF. CDR3 in DNA: TGTGCCAGCAGCTCGGAGTCAAGGGGTTCACCCCTCCACTTT. The chain is built from TRBV9 and TRBJ1-6, with D perhaps TRBD1 (5 bases). Germline V gives CDR1 SGDLS, CDR2 YYNGEE. This CDR3 contains 14 residues. Deletions cut 4 bases from V and 9 bases from J, with 14 bases between.

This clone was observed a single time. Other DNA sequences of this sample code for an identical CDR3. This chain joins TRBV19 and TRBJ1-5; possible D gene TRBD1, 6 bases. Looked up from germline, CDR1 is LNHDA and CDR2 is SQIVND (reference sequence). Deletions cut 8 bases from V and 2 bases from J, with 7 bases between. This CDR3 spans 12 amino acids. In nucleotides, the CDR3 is TGTGCCAGTCGGACAGGCAATCAGCCCCAGCATTTT. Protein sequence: CASRTGNQPQHF.

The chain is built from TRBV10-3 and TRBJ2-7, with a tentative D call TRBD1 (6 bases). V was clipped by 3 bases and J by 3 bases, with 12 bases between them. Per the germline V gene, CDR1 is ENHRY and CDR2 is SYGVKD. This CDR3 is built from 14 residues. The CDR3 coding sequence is TGTGCCATCAGTGAACAGGGAGTTGGCTACGAGCAGTACTTC. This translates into CAISEQGVGYEQYF.

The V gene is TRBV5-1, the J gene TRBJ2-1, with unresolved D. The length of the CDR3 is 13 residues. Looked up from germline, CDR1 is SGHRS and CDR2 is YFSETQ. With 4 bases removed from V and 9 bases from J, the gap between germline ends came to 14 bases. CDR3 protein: CASSADPSGEQFF. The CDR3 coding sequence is TGCGCCAGCAGCGCTGACCCTTCGGGTGAGCAGTTCTTC.

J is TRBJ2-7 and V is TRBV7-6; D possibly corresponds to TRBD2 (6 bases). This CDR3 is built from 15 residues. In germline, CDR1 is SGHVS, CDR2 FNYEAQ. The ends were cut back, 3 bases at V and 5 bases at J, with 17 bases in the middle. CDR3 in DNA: TGTGCCAGCAGCTTTATAGCGGCCCCTGGCCACGAGCAGTACTTC. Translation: CASSFIAAPGHEQYF. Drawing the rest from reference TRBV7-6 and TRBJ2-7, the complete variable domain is GAGVSQSPRYKVTKRGQDVALRCDPISGHVSLYWYRQALGQGPEFLTYFNYEAQQDKSGLPNDRFSAERPEGSISTLTIQRTEQRDSAMYRCASSFIAAPGHEQYFGPGTRLTVT.

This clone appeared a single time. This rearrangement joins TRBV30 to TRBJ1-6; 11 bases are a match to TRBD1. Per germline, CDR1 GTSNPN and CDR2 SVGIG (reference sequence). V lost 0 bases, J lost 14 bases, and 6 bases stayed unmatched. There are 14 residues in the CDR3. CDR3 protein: CAWSVGTGGLTLHF. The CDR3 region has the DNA TGTGCCTGGAGTGTAGGGACAGGGGGGCTCACCCTCCACTTT.

The CDR3 protein is CASSLAPSLEGEQYF. The DNA for the CDR3 is TGTGCCAGCAGCTTAGCGCCTAGCCTGGAGGGGGAGCAGTACTTC. The V and J genes are TRBV7-8 and TRBJ2-7; D may be TRBD2 (6 bases). This CDR3 contains 15 residues. From germline, CDR1 is SGHVS and CDR2 FQNEAQ. The V and J ends lost 0 bases and 7 bases respectively, with 16 bases between them.

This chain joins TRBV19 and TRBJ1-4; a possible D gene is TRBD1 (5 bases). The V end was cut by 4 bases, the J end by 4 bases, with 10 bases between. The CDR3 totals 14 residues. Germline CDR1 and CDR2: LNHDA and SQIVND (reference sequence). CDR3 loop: CASSTDRSNEKLFF. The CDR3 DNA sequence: TGTGCCAGTAGTACTGACAGAAGTAATGAAAAACTGTTTTTT.

CDR3: CASTLGGASYEQYF. The CDR3 DNA reads TGTGCCAGCACCCTCGGGGGAGCCTCCTACGAGCAGTACTTC. This chain links TRBV7-2 with TRBJ2-7; D perhaps matches TRBD2 (6 bases). CDR1 is SGHTA, CDR2 FQGNSA, per germline. V was shortened by 7 bases and J by 0 bases, with 13 bases between the two germline ends. CDR3 length: 14 amino acids.

The CDR3 region is CASSSHEQYF. The CDR3 DNA sequence: TGTGCCAGCAGTAGCCACGAGCAGTACTTC. The chain employs TRBV6-2 or TRBV6-3 and TRBJ2-7; D not resolved. Per the germline V gene, CDR1 is MNHEY and CDR2 is SVGEGT. Trimming pared 5 bases from V and 5 bases from J, leaving 4 bases between. CDR3 length equals 10 residues.

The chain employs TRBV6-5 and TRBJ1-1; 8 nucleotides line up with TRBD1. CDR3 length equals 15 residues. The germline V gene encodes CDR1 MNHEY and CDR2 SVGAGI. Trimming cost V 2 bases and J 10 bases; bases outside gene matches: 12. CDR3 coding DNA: TGTGCCAGCAGTTACCCGGAGGGACAGGCCCGTGGAGCTTTCTTT. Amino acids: CASSYPEGQARGAFF.

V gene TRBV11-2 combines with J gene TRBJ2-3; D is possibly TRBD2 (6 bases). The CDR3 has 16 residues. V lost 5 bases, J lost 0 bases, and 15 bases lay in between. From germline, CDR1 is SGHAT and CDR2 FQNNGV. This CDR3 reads CASSTWEATSTDTQYF. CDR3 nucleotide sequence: TGTGCCAGCAGCACATGGGAGGCCACTAGCACAGATACGCAGTATTTT.

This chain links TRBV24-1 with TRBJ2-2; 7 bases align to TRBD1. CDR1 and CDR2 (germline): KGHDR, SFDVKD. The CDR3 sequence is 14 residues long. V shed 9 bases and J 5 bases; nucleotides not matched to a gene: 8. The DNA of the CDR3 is TGTGCCACCTCAGGGACAGCATCTACCGGGGAGCTGTTTTTT. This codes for CATSGTASTGELFF.

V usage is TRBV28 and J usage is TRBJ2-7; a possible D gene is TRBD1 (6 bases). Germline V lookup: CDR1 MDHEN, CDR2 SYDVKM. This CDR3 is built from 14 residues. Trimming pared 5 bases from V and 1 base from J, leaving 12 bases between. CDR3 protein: CASSNIGQSYEQYF. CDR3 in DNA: TGTGCCAGCAGTAACATTGGACAGTCCTACGAGCAGTACTTC.

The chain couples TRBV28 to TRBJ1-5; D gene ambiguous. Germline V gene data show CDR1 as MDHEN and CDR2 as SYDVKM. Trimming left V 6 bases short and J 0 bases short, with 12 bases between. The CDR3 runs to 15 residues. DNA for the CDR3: TGTGCCAGCAGCCTGACCGGAGATAGCAATCAGCCCCAGCATTTT. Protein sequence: CASSLTGDSNQPQHF. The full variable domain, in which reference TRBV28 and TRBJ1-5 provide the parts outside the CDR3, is DVKVTQSSRYLVKRTGEKVFLECVQDMDHENMFWYRQDPGLGLRLIYFSYDVKMKEKGDIPEGYSVSREKKERFSLILESASTNQTSMYLCASSLTGDSNQPQHFGDGTRLSIL.

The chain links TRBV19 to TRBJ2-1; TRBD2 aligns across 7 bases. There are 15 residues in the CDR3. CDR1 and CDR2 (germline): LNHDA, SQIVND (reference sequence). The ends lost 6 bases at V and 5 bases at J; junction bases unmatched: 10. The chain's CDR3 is CASSTGGRSNNEQFF. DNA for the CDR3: TGTGCCAGTAGCACGGGCGGGAGAAGCAACAATGAGCAGTTCTTC. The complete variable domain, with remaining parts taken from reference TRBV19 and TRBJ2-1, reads DGGITQSPKYLFRKEGQNVTLSCEQNLNHDAMYWYRQDPGQGLRLIYYSQIVNDFQKGDIAEGYSVSREKKESFPLTVTSAQKNPTAFYLCASSTGGRSNNEQFFGPGTRLTVL.

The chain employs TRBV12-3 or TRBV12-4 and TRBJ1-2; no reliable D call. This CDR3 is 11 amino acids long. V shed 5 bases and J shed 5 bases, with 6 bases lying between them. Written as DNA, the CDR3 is TGTGCCAGCAGTAAATCGTATGGCTACACCTTC. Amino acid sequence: CASSKSYGYTF.

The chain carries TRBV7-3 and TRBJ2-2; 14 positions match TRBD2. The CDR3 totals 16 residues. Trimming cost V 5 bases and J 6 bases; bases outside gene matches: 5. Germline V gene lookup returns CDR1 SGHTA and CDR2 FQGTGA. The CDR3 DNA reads TGTGCCAGCAGCCAGGGGACTAGCGGGAGTGCCGGGGAGCTGTTTTTT. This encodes CASSQGTSGSAGELFF.

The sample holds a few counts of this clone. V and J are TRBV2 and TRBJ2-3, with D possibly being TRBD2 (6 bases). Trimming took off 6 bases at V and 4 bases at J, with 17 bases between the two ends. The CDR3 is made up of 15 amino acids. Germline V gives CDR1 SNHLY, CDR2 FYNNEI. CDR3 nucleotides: TGTGCCAGCAGCGGGACTCCTGGGGTATCAGATACGCAGTATTTT. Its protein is CASSGTPGVSDTQYF.

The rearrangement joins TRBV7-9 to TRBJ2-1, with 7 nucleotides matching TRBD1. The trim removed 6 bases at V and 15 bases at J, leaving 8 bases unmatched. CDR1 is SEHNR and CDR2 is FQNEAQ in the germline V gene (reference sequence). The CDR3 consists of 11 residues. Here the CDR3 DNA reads TGTGCCAGCAGTTCTACAGGGGCCCCGTTCTTC. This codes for CASSSTGAPFF.

CDR3 nucleotide sequence: TGTGCCAGCAGCTTACAGGGCCCTTCAGGAAACACCATATATTTT. As protein: CASSLQGPSGNTIYF. The gene calls are TRBV11-2 and TRBJ1-3, with D possibly matching TRBD1 (5 bases). Germline CDR1 reads SGHAT; CDR2 reads FQNNGV. Trimming cost V 2 bases and J 4 bases, with 12 bases left between them. This CDR3 comprises 15 residues. The variable domain in full, with the rest retrieved from reference TRBV11-2 and TRBJ1-3, is EAGVAQSPRYKIIEKRQSVAFWCNPISGHATLYWYQQILGQGPKLLIQFQNNGVVDDSQLPKDRFSAERLKGVDSTLKIQPAKLEDSAVYLCASSLQGPSGNTIYFGEGSWLTVV.

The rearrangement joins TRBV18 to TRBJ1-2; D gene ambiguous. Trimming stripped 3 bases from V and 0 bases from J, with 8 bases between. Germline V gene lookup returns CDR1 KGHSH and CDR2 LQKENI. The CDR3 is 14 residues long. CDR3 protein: CASSPSLANYGYTF. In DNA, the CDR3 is TGTGCCAGCTCACCCTCGTTAGCTAACTATGGCTACACCTTC.

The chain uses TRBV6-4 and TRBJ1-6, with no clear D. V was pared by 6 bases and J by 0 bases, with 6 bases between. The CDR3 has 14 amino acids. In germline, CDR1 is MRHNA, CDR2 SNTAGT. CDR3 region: CASSQNSYNSPLHF. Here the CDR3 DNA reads TGTGCCAGCAGCCAGAACTCCTATAATTCACCCCTCCACTTT.